This T cell receptor (beta chain) was observed in a study of T cells in Graves' hyperthyroidism and ophthalmopathy. The trim removed 3 bases at V and 3 bases at J, leaving 8 bases unmatched. This CDR3 contains 17 residues. Germline assignment: CDR1 KGHDR and CDR2 SFDVKD. From more than 9.5 ml of fresh peripheral blood, PBMCs were isolated. Regarding the study as a whole: Expanded thyroid clonotypes (above 0.001) were mostly also found in blood.

Amplification yielded TCR beta CDR3 regions, with RNA transcripts as the source. TCR CDR3 underwent first-round RT-PCR with the HTBI primer set. MiXCR, run by TCRdb on the multiplex PCR reads, gives a single entry per CDR3 protein. The sample lists fewer than 900,000 distinct CDR3 sequences, about 19% seen once, with approximately 15% in the top ten. This clonotype was detected only once. Its antigen is still unknown. The genes are TRBV24-1 and TRBJ1-5; 9 bases are a match to TRBD1. The sequencing sample was made of blood. The sequence derives from a woman between 45 and 60 years old with Graves' hyperthyroidism that later progressed to Graves' ophthalmopathy. CDR3 coding DNA: TGTGCCACCAGTGATCCAGGGACAGGGTCTTACAATCAGCCCCAGCATTTT. Its translation is CATSDPGTGSYNQPQHF.